A single sample gave rise to the 32 T cell receptor beta chains below, sequenced in a study of T-cell reconstitution after alpha-beta-depleted transplantation in children. Library preparation (for TCRbeta) was performed with unique molecular identifiers. TCRdb re-called the PCR reads through MiXCR, storing one row per CDR3 protein. The table records roughly 220,000 distinct CDR3 sequences, roughly 8.1% of them present only once. Sample: PBMCs, mostly from graft donor cells, taken 360 days after TCRalphabeta/CD19-depleted stem cell transplant. The source is a male patient between 2 and 10 years old who had a stem cell transplant for acute myeloid leukemia, so the T cells may come from the graft donor.

The rearrangement uses TRBV6-5 and TRBJ2-7; TRBD1 is a possible D gene (6 bases). V was trimmed by 0 bases and J by 2 bases, leaving 14 bases between them. CDR1 and CDR2 from the germline V gene are MNHEY and SVGAGI. The CDR3 runs 16 residues. CDR3 sequence reads: CASSYSSTGPPYEQYF. CDR3 nucleotides: TGTGCCAGCAGTTACTCGTCTACAGGGCCTCCCTACGAGCAGTACTTC.

This clonotype was detected only a few times. The chain recombines TRBV7-3 with TRBJ2-3, with unresolved D. CDR1 SGHTA and CDR2 FQGTGA come from the germline V gene. The CDR3 loop spans 15 amino acids. Trimming took off 2 bases at V and 2 bases at J, with 11 bases between the two ends. As DNA, the CDR3 is TGTGCCAGCAGCTTAGGCCGGGTGAACACAGATACGCAGTATTTT. Amino acids: CASSLGRVNTDTQYF. Looking up the rest from reference TRBV7-3 and TRBJ2-3 gives the full variable domain: GAGVSQTPSNKVTEKGKYVELRCDPISGHTALYWYRQSLGQGPEFLIYFQGTGAADDSGLPNDRFFAVRPEGSVSTLKIQRTERGDSAVYLCASSLGRVNTDTQYFGPGTRLTVL.

This clonotype was seen ten or more times. The rearrangement joins TRBV29-1 to TRBJ1-3, with a weak D call TRBD1 (5 bases). From germline, CDR1 is SQVTM and CDR2 ANQGSEA. The CDR3 extends over 15 amino acids. V lost 5 bases and J 2 bases, leaving 16 bases between the germline ends. CDR3 bases: TGCAGCGTTCTCGCAGAGGGGAGAGCTGGAAACACCATATATTTT. This encodes CSVLAEGRAGNTIYF.

The table lists this clonotype with many counts. The chain is built from TRBV7-3 and TRBJ2-1; D ambiguous. V lost 2 bases and J 8 bases, leaving 16 bases between the germline ends. The germline V gene has CDR1 SGHTA and CDR2 FQGTGA. The CDR3 covers 15 residues. The chain's CDR3 is CASSLSPMGKHEQFF. As DNA, the CDR3 is TGTGCCAGCAGCTTATCGCCTATGGGGAAGCATGAGCAGTTCTTC.

This clonotype showed up many times. The chain carries TRBV25-1 and TRBJ1-6; TRBD1 agrees at 7 bases. The germline CDR1 and CDR2 sequences are MGHDK and SYGVNS. The CDR3 is made up of 15 amino acids. V trimming: 1 base; J trimming: 6 bases; junction bases outside the gene matches: 3. The CDR3 spells CASSESTGFNSPLHF. CDR3 bases: TGTGCCAGCAGTGAATCGACAGGGTTTAATTCACCCCTCCACTTT.

The J gene is TRBJ1-1, the V gene TRBV6-1; 7 bases agree with TRBD1. The germline gives CDR1 MNHNS, CDR2 SASEGT. CDR3 length: 14 amino acids. V lost 8 bases and J lost 1; bases outside the gene matches: 7. This chain's CDR3 is CASGERQGNTEAFF. Here the CDR3 DNA reads TGTGCCAGCGGAGAGAGACAGGGGAACACTGAAGCTTTCTTT.

This chain links TRBV29-1 with TRBJ2-2, with D perhaps TRBD2 (6 bases). CDR3 length: 14 residues. Per germline, CDR1 SQVTM and CDR2 ANQGSEA. V lost 7 bases and J 5 bases, leaving 17 bases between the germline ends. This CDR3 reads CSARPGARTGELFF. For the CDR3, the DNA is TGCAGCGCCCGGCCGGGAGCCAGAACCGGGGAGCTGTTTTTT.

This clonotype occurred many times. V is TRBV6-5 and J is TRBJ1-6; D call uncertain. The length of the CDR3 is 16 residues. From germline, CDR1 is MNHEY and CDR2 SVGAGI. V dropped 0 bases and J dropped 14 bases, with 20 bases sitting between them. For the CDR3, the DNA is TGTGCCAGCAGTTACTCGATGGACCTAGCTAGGAGGGCCCTCCACTTT. Its protein product is CASSYSMDLARRALHF.

This clonotype was seen at least ten times. The V and J genes are TRBV29-1 and TRBJ2-7; D possibly corresponds to TRBD2 (5 bases). This CDR3 comprises 13 residues. CDR1 SQVTM and CDR2 ANQGSEA come from the germline V gene. Trimming removed 4 bases from V and 2 bases from J, with 12 bases in between. The DNA for the CDR3 is TGCAGCGTTGCGGCGGGTAACACCTACGAGCAGTACTTC. Residues: CSVAAGNTYEQYF.

This clonotype was found many times. The chain's CDR3 is CASSSQRGPYGYTF. In DNA, the CDR3 is TGTGCCAGCAGTTCCCAACGGGGACCCTATGGCTACACCTTC. The V and J genes are TRBV27 and TRBJ1-2, with a tentative D call TRBD1 (5 bases). Germline V gene lookup returns CDR1 MNHEY and CDR2 SMNVEV (reference sequence). With 4 bases removed from V and 4 bases from J, the gap between germline ends came to 13 bases. The CDR3 length is 14 residues.

This clonotype was found many times. The chain uses TRBV24-1 and TRBJ2-2; D is possibly TRBD1 (5 bases). With 5 bases removed from V and 4 bases from J, the gap between germline ends came to 7 bases. The germline CDR1 and CDR2 sequences are KGHDR and SFDVKD. The CDR3 is 13 residues long. CDR3 sequence: CATSATATGELFF. Written as DNA, the CDR3 is TGTGCCACCAGTGCGACAGCCACCGGGGAGCTGTTTTTT.

V gene TRBV28 combines with J gene TRBJ1-1; a weak D match, TRBD1 (5 bases). Per germline, CDR1 MDHEN and CDR2 SYDVKM. V lost 10 bases, J lost 1 base, and 16 bases lay in between. This CDR3 contains 14 residues. The CDR3 DNA reads as TGTGCCATGGGCTTCCCGGGGGAGAACACTGAAGCTTTCTTT. It encodes CAMGFPGENTEAFF.

The V gene is TRBV5-1, the J gene TRBJ2-2; D uncertain. This CDR3 is built from 13 residues. Germline V gene sequence: CDR1 SGHRS, CDR2 YFSETQ. V dropped 0 bases and J dropped 3 bases, with 3 bases sitting between them. CDR3 residues: CASSLAHTGELFF. The CDR3 coding sequence is TGCGCCAGCAGCTTGGCACACACCGGGGAGCTGTTTTTT.

The chain has TRBV5-1 and TRBJ2-1; TRBD1 matches at 9 bases. In germline, CDR1 is SGHRS, CDR2 YFSETQ. CDR3 length equals 15 residues. The ends lost 4 bases at V and 4 bases at J; junction bases unmatched: 6. CDR3 nucleotide sequence: TGCGCCAGCAGCCTAACAGGGGGCGTTTACAATGAGCAGTTCTTC. Amino acids: CASSLTGGVYNEQFF.

The chain recombines TRBV5-1 with TRBJ1-5; D gene ambiguous. CDR3 length: 15 amino acids. Germline V gives CDR1 SGHRS, CDR2 YFSETQ. Trimming removed 0 bases from V and 3 bases from J, with 10 bases in between. The CDR3 region is CASSLDGRSNQPQHF. The CDR3 coding sequence is TGCGCCAGCAGCTTGGATGGACGATCCAATCAGCCCCAGCATTTT.

This rearrangement joins TRBV12-3 or TRBV12-4 to TRBJ2-7; the D gene is possibly TRBD1 (6 bases). The ends were cut back, 9 bases at V and 0 bases at J, with 21 bases in the middle. The CDR3 extends over 16 amino acids. The DNA for the CDR3 is TGTGCCAGTACCTCGACCCTGGACAGCAGCTCCTACGAGCAGTACGTC. Translated: CASTSTLDSSSYEQYV.

This clonotype was observed at least ten times. This chain uses TRBV12-3 or TRBV12-4 with TRBJ2-1, with D tentatively TRBD2 (6 bases). V lost 6 bases to trimming and J lost 6 bases, with 12 bases between them. There are 13 residues in the CDR3. The CDR3 sequence: CASSGGGPNEQFF. The CDR3 DNA is TGTGCCAGCAGCGGAGGAGGGCCCAATGAGCAGTTCTTC.

In this sample, this clonotype turned up many times. The chain couples TRBV19 to TRBJ2-7; TRBD1 or TRBD2 may be the D gene (5 bases each). Germline CDR1 reads LNHDA; CDR2 reads SQIVND (reference sequence). V lost 5 bases and J 4 bases, leaving 12 bases between the germline ends. This CDR3 is built from 13 residues. The CDR3 region has the DNA TGTGCCAGTAGTTCGGGACCGGGTTACGAGCAGTACGTC. Translating gives CASSSGPGYEQYV.

The chain links TRBV5-1 to TRBJ2-5, with TRBD1 as a possible D gene (5 bases). This CDR3 contains 13 residues. The V gene's germline CDR1 is SGHRS and CDR2 YFSETQ. With 3 bases removed from V and 1 base from J, the gap between germline ends came to 7 bases. Here the CDR3 reads CASSSTVQETQYF. Here the CDR3 DNA reads TGCGCCAGCAGCTCGACAGTCCAAGAGACCCAGTACTTC.

Ten or more counts support this clonotype. The chain joins TRBV20-1 to TRBJ1-5; a weak D match, TRBD1 (6 bases). Deletions cut 2 bases from V and 5 bases from J, with 10 bases between. CDR1 is DFQATT, CDR2 SNEGSKA, per germline (reference sequence). The CDR3 runs 13 residues. This chain's CDR3 is CSARTDSHQPQHF. The CDR3 DNA is TGCAGTGCTAGAACGGACAGTCATCAGCCCCAGCATTTT.

The chain recombines TRBV12-3 or TRBV12-4 with TRBJ2-1, with 13 bases identical to TRBD2. V lost 6 bases to trimming and J lost 7 bases; unmatched junction nucleotides: 9. This CDR3 contains 16 residues. CDR3 protein: CASRRLAGGPWNEQFF. DNA for the CDR3: TGTGCCAGCAGACGACTAGCGGGGGGCCCGTGGAATGAGCAGTTCTTC.

Only a few counts were recorded for this clonotype. The V and J genes are TRBV27 and TRBJ2-7; weak D call: TRBD2 (6 bases). The CDR3 runs to 14 residues. CDR1 MNHEY and CDR2 SMNVEV come from the germline V gene (reference sequence). The ends were cut back, 3 bases at V and 1 base at J, with 10 bases in the middle. In DNA form, the CDR3 reads TGTGCCAGCAGTTTTGGGACTTGGTCCTACGAGCAGTACTTC. Amino acid sequence: CASSFGTWSYEQYF.

The sample holds many counts of this clonotype. The chain joins TRBV12-3 or TRBV12-4 to TRBJ2-5; tentatively, D is TRBD2 (7 bases). With 5 bases removed from V and 2 bases from J, the gap between germline ends came to 15 bases. The CDR3 has 15 amino acids. The CDR3 nucleotides read TGTGCCAGCAGTCCTGAGGCGGGGGCTCAAGAGACCCAGTACTTC. As protein: CASSPEAGAQETQYF.

This clonotype was detected once. V gene TRBV5-1 combines with J gene TRBJ2-6, with D perhaps matching TRBD1 (6 bases). Germline CDR1 SGHRS, CDR2 YFSETQ. The CDR3 is 17 residues long. Deletions cut 8 bases from V and 0 bases from J, with 18 bases between. CDR3 DNA sequence: TGCGCCAGAGCCAACGGGACACTTTCCTCTGGGGCCAACGTCCTGACTTTC. Encoded protein: CARANGTLSSGANVLTF.

This clonotype was detected a few times. This chain connects TRBV6-5 to TRBJ1-4; D call uncertain. This CDR3 spans 16 amino acids. CDR1 and CDR2 (germline): MNHEY, SVGAGI. V was pared by 2 bases and J by 0 bases, with 10 bases between. The CDR3 here is CASSYALASTNEKLFF. CDR3 nucleotides: TGTGCCAGCAGTTACGCCCTGGCTTCAACTAATGAAAAACTGTTTTTT.

This clonotype was observed many times. This sequence joins TRBV11-2 and TRBJ2-1; D not resolved. The germline CDR1 and CDR2 sequences are SGHAT and FQNNGV. The V gene lost 3 bases and the J gene lost 4 bases, with 7 bases spanning the gap. This CDR3 spans 13 amino acids. CDR3 bases: TGTGCCAGCAGCTTTTGGGTATACAATGAGCAGTTCTTC. Protein: CASSFWVYNEQFF.

This clonotype was counted many times. The chain uses TRBV11-2 and TRBJ2-3; no clear D gene. Germline CDR1 reads SGHAT; CDR2 reads FQNNGV. Trimming cost V 3 bases and J 1 base, with 14 bases left between them. This CDR3 region has 16 residues. In DNA form, the CDR3 reads TGTGCCAGCAGCTTCGGCAGCGATAGTCGCACAGATACGCAGTATTTT. It is translated as CASSFGSDSRTDTQYF.

This clonotype occurred many times. V is TRBV11-3 and J is TRBJ2-1; D not certain. Trimming stripped 2 bases from V and 4 bases from J, with 3 bases between. The length of the CDR3 is 12 residues. Germline assignment: CDR1 SGHNT and CDR2 YENEEA. The CDR3 nucleotides read TGTGCCAGCAGCTTAAATTACAATGAGCAGTTCTTC. This sequence encodes CASSLNYNEQFF.

This clonotype was observed at least ten times. This chain joins TRBV15 and TRBJ2-7; D remains unclear. This CDR3 is 13 amino acids long. Germline CDR1 and CDR2: LNHNV and YYDKDF (reference sequence). V lost 0 bases and J lost 4, with 7 bases in between. In DNA, the CDR3 is TGTGCCACCAGCAGAGATCGTGGGTACGAGCAGTACGTC. Translated: CATSRDRGYEQYV.

This clonotype was counted ten times or more. This chain links TRBV12-3 or TRBV12-4 with TRBJ2-5, with TRBD2 as a possible D gene (6 bases). Trimming stripped 1 base from V and 2 bases from J, with 20 bases between. This CDR3 spans 18 amino acids. The CDR3 region is CASSLGLARAGDQETQYF. As DNA, the CDR3 is TGTGCCAGCAGTTTAGGGCTAGCGAGGGCCGGCGATCAAGAGACCCAGTACTTC.

The CDR3 reads CASSTRQGSGEQYF. The CDR3, as DNA: TGTGCCAGCAGCACCCGACAGGGTTCGGGAGAGCAGTACTTC. The chain joins TRBV7-8 to TRBJ2-7; 7 nucleotides align to TRBD1. Looked up from germline, CDR1 is SGHVS and CDR2 is FQNEAQ. The CDR3 spans 14 residues. The J segment lost 7 bases and the V segment lost 5 bases, leaving 11 bases of the junction unmatched.

This clonotype was detected ten times or more. The chain has TRBV5-6 and TRBJ2-2, with 9 bases fitting TRBD2. The CDR3 consists of 16 residues. Germline loops: CDR1 SGHDT, CDR2 YYEEEE. Losses at the gene ends were 3 bases for V and 3 bases for J; bases not matched to a gene: 6. The CDR3 DNA reads TGTGCCAGCAGCTACGGCGGGAGGGCCGACACCGGGGAGCTGTTTTTT. This gives the protein CASSYGGRADTGELFF.